This T cell receptor (beta chain) is drawn from a study of shared clonotypes between healthy human individuals. As for the study in general: Donor composition was two women and three men, aged 18 to 49.

Deep was the level used in running the assay. Produced via immunoSEQ multiplex PCR; TCRdb's table is partial and in-frame only. The sample has 2.3 million or so clones, over 85% seen once. Details on this clone: Its specificity is not known.

CDR1 and CDR2 (germline): MNHEY, SMNVEV (reference sequence). The V end was cut by 5 bases, the J end by 2 bases, with 16 bases between. The CDR3 is made up of 15 amino acids. Regarding the study as a whole: A generally larger estimated richness was seen in naive subsets than in memory subsets. Large depth notwithstanding, sorted-subset sequencing proved incomplete by rarefaction.

V and J are TRBV27 and TRBJ2-7; tentatively, D is TRBD1 (5 bases). Input material: naive CD4+ T cells from PBMCs. Subset specified: CD45RA+ positively selected. The sequence was obtained from a man younger than 35 in good health. Some clones in this sample may be carry-over from other donors' samples. DNA of the CDR3: TGTGCCAGCAGTGCCTCGTGGCAGGGAACCTACGAGCAGTACTTC. Encoded protein: CASSASWQGTYEQYF.